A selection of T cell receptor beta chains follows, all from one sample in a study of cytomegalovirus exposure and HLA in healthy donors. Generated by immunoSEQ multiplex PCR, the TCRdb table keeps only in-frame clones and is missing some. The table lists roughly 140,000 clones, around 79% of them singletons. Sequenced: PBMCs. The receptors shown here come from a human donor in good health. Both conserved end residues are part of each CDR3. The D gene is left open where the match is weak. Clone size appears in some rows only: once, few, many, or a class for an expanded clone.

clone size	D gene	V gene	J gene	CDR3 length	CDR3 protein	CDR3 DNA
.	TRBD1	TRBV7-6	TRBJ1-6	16	CASSLYGTGENSPLHF	TGTGCCAGCAGCTTATACGGGACAGGGGAAAATTCACCCCTCCACTTT
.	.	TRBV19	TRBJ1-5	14	CASSAKTGYQPQHF	TGTGCCAGTAGTGCCAAGACAGGCTATCAGCCCCAGCATTTT
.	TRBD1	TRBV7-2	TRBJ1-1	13	CASSARGLAEAFF	TGTGCCAGCAGCGCAAGGGGGCTCGCTGAAGCTTTCTTT
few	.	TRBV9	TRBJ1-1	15	CASSVEAGLVTEAFF	TGTGCCAGCAGCGTAGAGGCAGGGTTGGTAACTGAAGCTTTCTTT
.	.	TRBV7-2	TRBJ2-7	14	CASSLAGALYEQYF	TGTGCCAGCAGCTTAGCGGGGGCCCTCTACGAGCAGTACTTC
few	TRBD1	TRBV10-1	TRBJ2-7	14	CASSEGTGGITQYF	TGCGCCAGCAGTGAGGGTACAGGGGGAATTACGCAGTACTTC
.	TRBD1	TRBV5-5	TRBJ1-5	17	CASSLGQGLTTNQPQHF	TGTGCCAGCAGCTTGGGACAGGGGTTAACTACCAATCAGCCCCAGCATTTT
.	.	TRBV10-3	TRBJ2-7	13	CAISTDDSYEQYF	TGTGCCATCTCGACTGATGATTCCTACGAGCAGTACTTC
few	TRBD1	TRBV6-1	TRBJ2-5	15	CASTIWDREAETQYF	TGTGCCAGCACTATCTGGGACAGGGAGGCAGAGACCCAGTACTTC
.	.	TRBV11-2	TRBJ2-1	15	CASSLEGGAQFEQFF	TGTGCCAGCAGCTTAGAGGGAGGAGCCCAATTTGAGCAGTTCTTC
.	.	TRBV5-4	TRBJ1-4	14	CASSLGGENEKLFF	TGTGCCAGCAGCTTGGGAGGCGAGAATGAAAAACTGTTTTTT
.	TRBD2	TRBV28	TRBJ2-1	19	CASSLRLTSASSPYNEQFF	TGTGCCAGCAGTTTACGGTTAACTAGCGCCTCGTCCCCCTACAATGAGCAGTTCTTC
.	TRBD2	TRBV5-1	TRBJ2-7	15	CASSTGTSGFDEQYF	TGCGCCAGCAGCACCGGGACTAGCGGCTTCGACGAGCAGTACTTC
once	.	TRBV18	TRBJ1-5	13	CASSPEVNQPQHF	TGTGCCAGCTCACCCGAGGTCAATCAGCCCCAGCATTTT
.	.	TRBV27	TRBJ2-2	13	CASSSRLVGELFF	TGTGCCAGCAGTTCCCGACTAGTCGGGGAGCTGTTTTTT
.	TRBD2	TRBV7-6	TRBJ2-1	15	CASSPGTSGYNEQFF	TGTGCCAGCAGCCCCGGGACTAGCGGATACAATGAGCAGTTCTTC
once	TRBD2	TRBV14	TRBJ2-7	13	CASSQGGGYEQYF	TGTGCCAGCAGCCAAGGGGGAGGGTACGAGCAGTACTTC
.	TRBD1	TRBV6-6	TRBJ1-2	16	CASSLGTFRQGPGYTF	TGTGCCAGCAGCCTGGGGACCTTCCGACAGGGGCCTGGCTACACCTTC
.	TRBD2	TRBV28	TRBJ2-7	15	CASSSLPSGAYEQYF	TGTGCCAGCAGTTCTCTCCCTAGCGGAGCCTACGAGCAGTACTTC
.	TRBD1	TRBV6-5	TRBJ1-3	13	CASSLGTGETIYF	TGTGCCAGCAGCCTCGGGACAGGAGAGACCATATATTTT
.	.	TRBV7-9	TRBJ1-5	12	CASSPPGQPQHF	TGTGCCAGCAGCCCACCGGGTCAGCCCCAGCATTTT